The 5 T cell receptor beta chains listed next were all sequenced from one sample in a study of T-cell memory formation after mild COVID-19. MiXCR was run by TCRdb on the 5' RACE reads, yielding one entry per CDR3 protein. Among 120,000 to 150,000 distinct CDR3 sequences listed, roughly 19% were seen once. The sample consisted of PBMCs or a T cell subset sorted from them (not recorded which). All receptors derive from an adult woman who had mild COVID-19 (a few samples of this study predate the infection). Cell type and time point are not known.

The chain recombines TRBV9 with TRBJ2-3; D assignment may be TRBD1 or TRBD2 (6 bases each). Trimming cost V 3 bases and J 2 bases, with 16 bases left between them. CDR3 length: 16 residues. Germline V gene sequence: CDR1 SGDLS, CDR2 YYNGEE. The CDR3 region is CASSAPSGAATDTQYF. The CDR3 DNA is TGTGCCAGCAGCGCCCCGTCGGGGGCAGCCACAGATACGCAGTATTTT.

The chain joins TRBV5-1 to TRBJ2-5, with D perhaps TRBD2 (7 bases). The germline CDR1 and CDR2 sequences are SGHRS and YFSETQ. The CDR3 is 14 amino acids. V shed 4 bases and J shed 3 bases, with 13 bases lying between them. CDR3 sequence: CASSQGTNKETQYF. In DNA form, the CDR3 reads TGCGCCAGCAGCCAGGGGACTAACAAAGAGACCCAGTACTTC.

The chain is built from TRBV5-1 and TRBJ1-1, with a weak D call TRBD1 (6 bases). The CDR3 runs 14 residues. The V and J ends lost 1 base and 8 bases respectively, with 15 bases between them. Germline CDR1 SGHRS, CDR2 YFSETQ. CDR3 in amino acids: CASSLIAGTGEAFF. DNA of the CDR3: TGCGCCAGCAGCTTGATTGCGGGAACAGGGGAAGCTTTCTTT.

The table lists this clonotype with many counts. V is TRBV29-1 and J is TRBJ2-7, with D tentatively TRBD1 or TRBD2 (5 bases each). The germline V gene has CDR1 SQVTM and CDR2 ANQGSEA. Trimming took off 7 bases at V and 2 bases at J, with 15 bases between the two ends. CDR3 size: 13 residues. The CDR3 region is CSGRNGGAYEQYF. The CDR3 DNA is TGCAGCGGGCGCAATGGGGGAGCCTACGAGCAGTACTTC.

V usage is TRBV5-1 and J usage is TRBJ2-3, with a tentative D call TRBD2 (6 bases). The CDR3 runs to 16 residues. Germline assignment: CDR1 SGHRS and CDR2 YFSETQ. Trimming left V 5 bases short and J 2 bases short, with 18 bases between. CDR3 in DNA: TGCGCCAGCAGGAGCATGGGAGGCTCCTCCACAGATACGCAGTATTTT. Residues: CASRSMGGSSTDTQYF.